This T cell receptor (beta chain) was retrieved from a study of T-cell reconstitution after alpha-beta-depleted transplantation in children (dated by TCRdb to about 2016). Background for the entire study: Using TCR repertoire profiling, the study followed T-cell immune reconstitution in a quantitative way in children after TCRalphabeta/CD19-depleted allogeneic hematopoietic cell transplantation. Overall results and qualifications from the work: The frequencies of hyperexpanded clones fell over the following months, and after one year, T-cell counts and TCRbeta diversity were mostly attributed to newly produced T cells. The apparently early alphabetaT-cell count recovery about two months after transplant was reportedly dependent on only several hundred rapidly expanded clones derived from non-depleted graft cells. In some patients, the high TCRbeta diversity seen at day 60 was put down to recipient T cells and intrathymic progenitors that had survived conditioning.

The germline V gene (reference sequence) provides CDR1 DFQATT and CDR2 SNEGSKA. Including the terminal cysteine and phenylalanine, the CDR3 comprises 14 residues. Only CDR3 DNA is held: 42 bases, read in frame from base 1. V sheds 6 bases and J sheds 5 bases, leaving 17 bases between their ends. Receptors were amplified or captured by PCR. Reads for this sample came from an Illumina HiSeq 2500. TCR libraries were prepared with molecular barcoding, using unique molecular identifiers to normalize TCRbeta repertoire quantification. TCRdb took the public reads, trimmed them with fastp at Q25, ran MiXCR for clone calling and kept in-frame beta chains. Here each entry gathers all rows of one CDR3 protein and keeps the most common genes and DNA. The sample table shows under 35,000 distinct CDR3 sequences, and 18% are seen once. The ten largest clones capture around 35% of the sample. Read against the paper, the sample's time point label means: day 60 (about 2 months) after transplantation. The treatment or condition label, read with the paper, signifies: allogeneic hematopoietic cell transplantation with graft depleted of TCRalphabeta T cells and CD19 B cells. Transplant recipients were children who received TCRalphabeta/CD19-depleted allogeneic hematopoietic cell grafts.

Concerning this clonotype: Its antigen is currently not known. No much larger clone is present one base from it, and per-base qualities are unavailable.

The V and J genes are TRBV20-1 and TRBJ1-5; a weak D assignment points to TRBD1 (6 bases agree). The clonotype comes from a male patient aged 2-9 years who had a stem cell transplant for acute lymphoblastic leukemia, so the T cells may come from the graft donor. The sample here was PBMCs, mostly from graft donor cells, taken 60 days after TCRalphabeta/CD19-depleted stem cell transplant. The CDR3 region reads CSAHPQGIDQPQHF. The sequenced DNA: TGCAGTGCCCACCCCCAGGGGATCGATCAGCCCCAGCATTTT.